Below, 18 T cell receptor beta chains from the same sample are listed, as sequenced in a study of shared clonotypes between healthy human individuals. Selected positively for CCR7 and CD45RO-negative, naive CD8 cells excluded terminally differentiated effector memory CD45RA+ cells. Measured with immunoSEQ multiplex PCR; TCRdb has only the in-frame clones, and not every one. The sample comprises under 2,000,000 clones, about 95% of which are singletons, and 1% to 1.5% rests with the top ten. Material: naive CD8+ T cells sorted from blood. The receptor source for this set is a man between 18 and 29 years old in good health.

The chain recombines TRBV29-1 with TRBJ2-1; D may match TRBD1 or TRBD2 (6 bases each). V shed 5 bases and J shed 7 bases, with 12 bases lying between them. Germline CDR1 reads SQVTM; CDR2 reads ANQGSEA. The CDR3 has 12 amino acids. CDR3 sequence (DNA): TGCAGCGTTCAACTAGGGGGGAATGAGCAGTTCTTC. It codes for CSVQLGGNEQFF.

This chain links TRBV27 with TRBJ2-7; TRBD1 matches 8 bases. Germline V CDR1 and CDR2: MNHEY, SMNVEV (reference sequence). Trimming cost V 2 bases and J 8 bases; bases outside gene matches: 8. This CDR3 contains 14 residues. The CDR3 DNA sequence: TGTGCCAGCAGTTTAGTACAGGGGGATAATAAGCAGTACTTC. It is translated as CASSLVQGDNKQYF.

The table lists this clone with a count of one. The chain carries TRBV5-1 and TRBJ1-4; tentatively, D is TRBD1 (5 bases). CDR3 size: 16 residues. Germline V gene lookup returns CDR1 SGHRS and CDR2 YFSETQ. The V gene lost 0 bases and the J gene lost 4 bases, with 13 bases spanning the gap. The CDR3: CASSLVGVGLNEKLFF. As DNA, the CDR3 is TGCGCCAGCAGCTTGGTTGGAGTGGGACTTAATGAAAAACTGTTTTTT.

The chain couples TRBV28 to TRBJ1-1; 7 positions match TRBD1. With 7 bases clipped from V and 1 base from J, the junction kept 9 bases outside the gene matches. CDR3 length equals 15 residues. Germline CDR1 MDHEN, CDR2 SYDVKM. CDR3 sequence reads: CASILRGPSNTEAFF. The DNA of the CDR3 is TGTGCCAGCATCCTTAGGGGGCCGTCGAACACTGAAGCTTTCTTT.

This clone occurred a few times. This rearrangement joins TRBV4-3 to TRBJ1-6, with 9 bases fitting TRBD1. Germline V CDR1 and CDR2: LGHNA, YSLEER. The CDR3 length is 15 residues. V shed 0 bases and J 9 bases; nucleotides not matched to a gene: 3. CDR3 residues: CASSQDTGGASPLHF. For the CDR3, the DNA is TGCGCCAGCAGCCAAGATACAGGGGGCGCTTCACCCCTCCACTTT.

The J gene is TRBJ2-2, the V gene TRBV7-2; D possibly uses TRBD1 or TRBD2 (5 bases each). The CDR3 is 16 amino acids. With 2 bases removed from V and 0 bases from J, the gap between germline ends came to 10 bases. Per the germline V gene, CDR1 is SGHTA and CDR2 is FQGNSA. Written as DNA, the CDR3 is TGTGCCAGCAGCTTATGGGGGAGCACGAACACCGGGGAGCTGTTTTTT. It is translated as CASSLWGSTNTGELFF.

V is TRBV7-8 and J is TRBJ2-3, with a tentative D call TRBD2 (7 bases). Germline V gene sequence: CDR1 SGHVS, CDR2 FQNEAQ. Trimming pared 4 bases from V and 4 bases from J, leaving 24 bases between. The CDR3 is made up of 18 amino acids. The CDR3 loop is CASSSYLDRGAAADTQYF. DNA of the CDR3: TGTGCCAGCAGCTCGTACCTCGATCGGGGGGCGGCGGCAGATACGCAGTATTTT.

This chain uses TRBV7-8 with TRBJ2-2; a weak D match, TRBD1 (5 bases). Germline values: CDR1 SGHVS, CDR2 FQNEAQ. The CDR3 has 17 amino acids. V was cut by 7 bases and J by 4 bases, with 22 bases left in between. Here the CDR3 DNA reads TGTGCCAGCAAAAAAAGGCAGGGCCCGGCGAGCACCGGGGAGCTGTTTTTT. Protein product: CASKKRQGPASTGELFF.

The gene calls are TRBV5-6 and TRBJ1-1; D is uncertain. Germline-derived CDR1 and CDR2 are SGHDT and YYEEEE. This CDR3 has 15 amino acids. V lost 0 bases to trimming and J lost 1 base, with 10 bases between them. CDR3 DNA: TGTGCCAGCAGCTTGGGCGCGGCTTGGAACACTGAAGCTTTCTTT. This gives the protein CASSLGAAWNTEAFF.

The chain combines TRBV6-5 with TRBJ2-1, with D possibly TRBD1 on 5 matching bases. This CDR3 comprises 14 residues. Germline V gives CDR1 MNHEY, CDR2 SVGAGI. V lost 4 bases, J lost 6 bases, and 13 bases lay in between. The CDR3 protein is CASSLQVSINEQFF. The CDR3 nucleotides are TGTGCCAGCAGTTTACAGGTTTCCATCAATGAGCAGTTCTTC.

V gene TRBV5-1 combines with J gene TRBJ1-6, with 10 bases identical to TRBD1. From germline, CDR1 is SGHRS and CDR2 YFSETQ. This CDR3 spans 15 amino acids. Unmatched junction bases numbered 5, after V lost 5 bases and J lost 6 bases. The CDR3 region has the DNA TGCGCCAGCAGGTTCGACAGGGGGCCTAATTCACCCCTCCACTTT. It is translated as CASRFDRGPNSPLHF.

As concerns this clone: Other DNA sequences from this sample encode an identical CDR3 as well. In nucleotides, the CDR3 is TGTGCCAGCAGCTTACTAGCGGACTACGAGCAGTACTTC. It yields the protein CASSLLADYEQYF. The chain recombines TRBV5-4 with TRBJ2-7; 8 bases map to TRBD2. Germline V lookup: CDR1 SGHNT, CDR2 YYREEE (reference sequence). Germline trimming cut 2 bases from V and 3 bases from J; bases unmatched to any gene: 1. CDR3 length: 13 residues. Full variable domain (remainder filled in from reference TRBV5-4 and TRBJ2-7): ETGVTQSPTHLIKTRGQQVTLRCSSQSGHNTVSWYQQALGQGPQFIFQYYREEENGRGNFPPRFSGLQFPNYSSELNVNALELDDSALYLCASSLLADYEQYFGPGTRLTVT.

V gene TRBV6-1 combines with J gene TRBJ2-5, with D hard to call. The CDR3 consists of 13 residues. V lost 3 bases to trimming and J lost 5 bases, with 10 bases between them. Germline V lookup: CDR1 MNHNS, CDR2 SASEGT. For the CDR3, the DNA is TGTGCCAGCAGTGACACTCTCCGGGAGACCCAGTACTTC. Protein sequence: CASSDTLRETQYF.

This chain uses TRBV30 with TRBJ2-1; 9 bases are a match to TRBD2. This CDR3 spans 14 amino acids. The germline V gene encodes CDR1 GTSNPN and CDR2 SVGIG (reference sequence). V lost 2 bases, J lost 4 bases, and 3 bases stayed unmatched. This CDR3 reads CAWSTTSGYNEQFF. The DNA of the CDR3 is TGTGCCTGGAGTACGACTAGCGGTTACAATGAGCAGTTCTTC.

V is TRBV7-6 and J is TRBJ1-1; unclear D gene. Per the germline V gene, CDR1 is SGHVS and CDR2 is FNYEAQ. This CDR3 is built from 13 residues. V lost 5 bases and J 1 base, leaving 8 bases between the germline ends. CDR3 bases: TGTGCCAGCAGCGACCTGAGGAACACTGAAGCTTTCTTT. This codes for CASSDLRNTEAFF.

V gene TRBV30 combines with J gene TRBJ1-5; perhaps TRBD1 as D (5 bases). Trimming left V 0 bases short and J 5 bases short, with 8 bases between. Germline assignment: CDR1 GTSNPN and CDR2 SVGIG (reference sequence). This CDR3 has 13 residues. The CDR3 coding sequence is TGTGCCTGGAGTGTAGGGGATGATCAGCCCCAGCATTTT. It yields the protein CAWSVGDDQPQHF. Combining the CDR3 with reference TRBV30 and TRBJ1-5 gives the whole variable domain SQTIHQWPATLVQPVGSPLSLECTVEGTSNPNLYWYRQAAGRGLQLLFYSVGIGQISSEVPQNLSASRPQDRQFILSSKKLLLSDSGFYLCAWSVGDDQPQHFGDGTRLSIL.

This rearrangement joins TRBV29-1 to TRBJ2-1; TRBD1 agrees at 8 bases. Germline V lookup: CDR1 SQVTM, CDR2 ANQGSEA. V was pared by 6 bases and J by 6 bases, with 4 bases of the junction left unmatched. The CDR3 contains 12 residues. In DNA, the CDR3 is TGCAGCGTGCGGACAGGGCCCAATGAGCAGTTCTTC. It specifies CSVRTGPNEQFF.

In this sample, this clone turned up a few times. In the same sample, other DNA sequences code for this CDR3. The chain links TRBV6-1 to TRBJ1-1; D remains unclear. Germline V gene lookup returns CDR1 MNHNS and CDR2 SASEGT. Trimming took off 4 bases at V and 0 bases at J, with 6 bases between the two ends. This CDR3 has 13 amino acids. Here the CDR3 reads CASSAGVNTEAFF. Written as DNA, the CDR3 is TGTGCCAGCAGTGCCGGGGTGAACACTGAAGCTTTCTTT.